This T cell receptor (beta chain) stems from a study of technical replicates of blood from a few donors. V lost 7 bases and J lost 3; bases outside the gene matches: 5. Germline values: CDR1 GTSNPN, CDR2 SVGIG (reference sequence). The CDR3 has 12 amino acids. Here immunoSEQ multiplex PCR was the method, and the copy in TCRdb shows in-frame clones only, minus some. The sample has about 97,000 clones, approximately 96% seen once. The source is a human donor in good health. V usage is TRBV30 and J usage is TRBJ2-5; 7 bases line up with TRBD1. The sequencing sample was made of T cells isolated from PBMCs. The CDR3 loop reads CALWTGKETQYF. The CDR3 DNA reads TGTGCCTTGTGGACAGGTAAAGAGACCCAGTACTTC.